This T cell receptor beta chain stems from a study of T cells in Graves' hyperthyroidism and ophthalmopathy. Template material for amplifying TCR beta CDR3 regions consisted of RNA transcripts. HTBI primers were employed in a first-round RT-PCR of the TCR CDR3. TCRdb re-called the multiplex PCR reads with MiXCR, one entry per CDR3 protein. The data contain approximately 400,000 distinct CDR3 sequences, about 25% of them singletons. Uncontrolled infection, other autoimmune disease, pregnancy or lactation led to exclusion. Only a few counts were recorded for this clonotype. The CDR3 is made up of 16 amino acids. The germline V gene encodes CDR1 SQVTM and CDR2 ANQGSEA. With 4 bases clipped from V and 2 bases from J, the junction kept 10 bases outside the gene matches.

This sequence joins TRBV29-1 and TRBJ2-7, with 11 bases lining up with TRBD2. The sequenced material came from blood. The clonotype comes from a man aged 50 to 60 with Graves' hyperthyroidism. The CDR3: CSVAGLAELGTYEQYF. The CDR3 nucleotides read TGCAGCGTTGCGGGACTAGCGGAACTAGGTACCTACGAGCAGTACTTC.